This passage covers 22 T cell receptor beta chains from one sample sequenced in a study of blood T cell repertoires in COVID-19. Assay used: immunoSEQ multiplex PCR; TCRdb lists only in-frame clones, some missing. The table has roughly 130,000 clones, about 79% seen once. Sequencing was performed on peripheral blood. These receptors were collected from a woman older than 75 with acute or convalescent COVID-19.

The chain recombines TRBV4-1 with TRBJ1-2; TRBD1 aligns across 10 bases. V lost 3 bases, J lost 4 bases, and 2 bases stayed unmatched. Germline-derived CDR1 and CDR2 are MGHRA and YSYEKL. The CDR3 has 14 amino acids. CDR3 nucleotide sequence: TGCGCCAGCAGCCAGGGACAGGGGACCTATGGCTACACCTTC. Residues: CASSQGQGTYGYTF.

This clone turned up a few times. The CDR3 nucleotides read TGTGCCAGCAGTTACTCGGGTGTCCGAGGCGGGGGCTACACCTTC. Its protein product is CASSYSGVRGGGYTF. The gene calls are TRBV6-5 and TRBJ1-2; D gene unclear. Germline V CDR1 and CDR2: MNHEY, SVGAGI. The CDR3 runs 15 residues. Trimming cost V 0 bases and J 8 bases, with 16 bases left between them.

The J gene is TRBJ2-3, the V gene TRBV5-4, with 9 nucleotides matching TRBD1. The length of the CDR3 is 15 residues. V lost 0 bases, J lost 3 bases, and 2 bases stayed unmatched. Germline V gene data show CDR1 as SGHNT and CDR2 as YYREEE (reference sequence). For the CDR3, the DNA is TGTGCCAGCAGCTTGGGGGACAGGGTAACAGATACGCAGTATTTT. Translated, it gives CASSLGDRVTDTQYF.

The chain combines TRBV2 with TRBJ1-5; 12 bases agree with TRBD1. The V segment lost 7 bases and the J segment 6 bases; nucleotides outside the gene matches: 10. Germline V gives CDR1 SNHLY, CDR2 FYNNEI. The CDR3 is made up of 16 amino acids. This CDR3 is CASNRDRGLRGQPQHF. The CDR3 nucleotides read TGTGCCAGCAACAGGGACAGGGGGCTTCGCGGTCAGCCCCAGCATTTT.

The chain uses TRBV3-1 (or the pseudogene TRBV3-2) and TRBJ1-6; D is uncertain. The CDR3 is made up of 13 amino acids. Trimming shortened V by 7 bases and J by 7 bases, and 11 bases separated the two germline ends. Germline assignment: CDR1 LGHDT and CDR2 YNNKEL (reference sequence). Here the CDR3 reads CASTLRGNSPLHF. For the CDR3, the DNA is TGTGCCAGCACCTTAAGAGGCAATTCACCCCTCCACTTT.

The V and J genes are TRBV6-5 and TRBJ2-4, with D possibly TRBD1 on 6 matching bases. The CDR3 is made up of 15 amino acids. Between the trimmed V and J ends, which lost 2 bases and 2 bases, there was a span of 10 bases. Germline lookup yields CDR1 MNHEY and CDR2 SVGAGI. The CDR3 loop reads CASSYTRDTKNIQYF. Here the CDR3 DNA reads TGTGCCAGCAGTTACACCCGGGACACCAAAAACATTCAGTACTTC.

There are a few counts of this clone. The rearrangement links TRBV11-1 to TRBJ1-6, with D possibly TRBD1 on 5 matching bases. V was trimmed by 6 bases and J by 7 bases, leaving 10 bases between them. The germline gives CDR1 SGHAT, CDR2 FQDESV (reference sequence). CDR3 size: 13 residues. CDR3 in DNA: TGTGCCAGCAGTGACAGACTGAATTCACCCCTCCACTTT. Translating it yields CASSDRLNSPLHF.

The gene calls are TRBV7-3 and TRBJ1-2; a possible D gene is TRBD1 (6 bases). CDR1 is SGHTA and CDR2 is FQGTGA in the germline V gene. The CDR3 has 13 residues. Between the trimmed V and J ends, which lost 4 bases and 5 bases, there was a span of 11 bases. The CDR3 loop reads CASSSGVGYGYTF. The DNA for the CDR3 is TGTGCCAGCAGCTCAGGGGTGGGGTATGGCTACACCTTC. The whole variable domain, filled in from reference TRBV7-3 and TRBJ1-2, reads GAGVSQTPSNKVTEKGKYVELRCDPISGHTALYWYRQSLGQGPEFLIYFQGTGAADDSGLPNDRFFAVRPEGSVSTLKIQRTERGDSAVYLCASSSGVGYGYTFGSGTRLTVV.

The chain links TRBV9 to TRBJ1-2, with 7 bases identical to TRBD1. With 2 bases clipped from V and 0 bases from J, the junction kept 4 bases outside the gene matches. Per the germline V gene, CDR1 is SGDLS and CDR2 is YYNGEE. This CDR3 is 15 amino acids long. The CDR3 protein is CASSVRTGANYGYTF. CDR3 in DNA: TGTGCCAGCAGCGTCCGGACAGGAGCTAACTATGGCTACACCTTC. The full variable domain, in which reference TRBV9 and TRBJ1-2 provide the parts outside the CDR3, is DSGVTQTPKHLITATGQRVTLRCSPRSGDLSVYWYQQSLDQGLQFLIQYYNGEERAKGNILERFSAQQFPDLHSELNLSSLELGDSALYFCASSVRTGANYGYTFGSGTRLTVV.

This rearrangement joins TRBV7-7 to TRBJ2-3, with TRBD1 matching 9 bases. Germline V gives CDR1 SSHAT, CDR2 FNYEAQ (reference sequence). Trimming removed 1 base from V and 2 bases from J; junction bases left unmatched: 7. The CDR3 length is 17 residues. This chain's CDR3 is CASSLGVGQGLTDTQYF. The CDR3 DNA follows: TGTGCCAGCAGCTTAGGCGTGGGACAGGGACTCACAGATACGCAGTATTTT. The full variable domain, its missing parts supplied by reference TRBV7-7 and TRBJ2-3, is GAGVSQSPRYKVTKRGQDVTLRCDPISSHATLYWYQQALGQGPEFLTYFNYEAQPDKSGLPSDRFSAERPEGSISTLTIQRTEQRDSAMYRCASSLGVGQGLTDTQYFGPGTRLTVL.

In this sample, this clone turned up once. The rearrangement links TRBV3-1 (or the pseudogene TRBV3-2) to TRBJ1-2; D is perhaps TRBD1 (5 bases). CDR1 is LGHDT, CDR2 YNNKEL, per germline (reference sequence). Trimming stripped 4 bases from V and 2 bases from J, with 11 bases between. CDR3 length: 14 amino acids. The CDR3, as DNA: TGTGCCAGCAGCCTTCAGGGCATAAACTATGGCTACACCTTC. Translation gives CASSLQGINYGYTF.

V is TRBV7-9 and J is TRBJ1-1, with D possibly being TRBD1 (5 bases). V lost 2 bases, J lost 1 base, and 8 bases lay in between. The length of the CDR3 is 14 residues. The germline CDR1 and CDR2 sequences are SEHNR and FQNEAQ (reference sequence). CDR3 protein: CASSLSGGNTEAFF. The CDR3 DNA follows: TGTGCCAGCAGCTTAAGCGGGGGGAACACTGAAGCTTTCTTT.

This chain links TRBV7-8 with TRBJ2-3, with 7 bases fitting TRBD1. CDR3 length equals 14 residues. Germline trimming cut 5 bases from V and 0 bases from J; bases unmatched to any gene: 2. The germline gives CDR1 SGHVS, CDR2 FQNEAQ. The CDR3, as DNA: TGTGCCAGCAGCCGGGACAGAAGCACAGATACGCAGTATTTT. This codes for CASSRDRSTDTQYF.

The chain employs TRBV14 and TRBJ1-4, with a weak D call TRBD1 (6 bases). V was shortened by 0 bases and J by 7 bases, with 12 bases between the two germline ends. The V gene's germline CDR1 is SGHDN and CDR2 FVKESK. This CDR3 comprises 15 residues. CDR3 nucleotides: TGTGCCAGCAGCCAAGATAAGAACAGGGCTGAAAAACTGTTTTTT. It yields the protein CASSQDKNRAEKLFF.

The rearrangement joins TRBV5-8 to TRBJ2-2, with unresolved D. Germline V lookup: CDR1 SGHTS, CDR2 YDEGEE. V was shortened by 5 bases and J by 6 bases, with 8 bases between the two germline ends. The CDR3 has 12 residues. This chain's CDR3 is CASSSFAGELFF. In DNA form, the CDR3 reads TGTGCCAGCAGTTCTTTCGCCGGGGAGCTGTTTTTT. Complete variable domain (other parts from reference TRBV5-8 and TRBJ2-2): EAGVTQSPTHLIKTRGQQATLRCSPISGHTSVYWYQQALGLGLQFLLWYDEGEERNRGNFPPRFSGRQFPNYSSELNVNALELEDSALYLCASSSFAGELFFGEGSRLTVL.

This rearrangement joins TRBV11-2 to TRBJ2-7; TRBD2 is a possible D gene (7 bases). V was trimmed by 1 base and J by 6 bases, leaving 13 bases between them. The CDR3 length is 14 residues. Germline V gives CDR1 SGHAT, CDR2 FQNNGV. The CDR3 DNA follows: TGTGCCAGCAGCTTAGTCGGGGGGCCCTCCGAGCAGTACTTC. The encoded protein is CASSLVGGPSEQYF.

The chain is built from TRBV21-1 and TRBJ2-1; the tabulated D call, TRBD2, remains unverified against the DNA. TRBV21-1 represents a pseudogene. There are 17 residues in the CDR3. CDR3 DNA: TGTGCCAGCAGCAGCCAGCGGACTAGCTCGCCTTACAATGAGCAGTTCTTC. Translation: CASSSQRTSSPYNEQFF.

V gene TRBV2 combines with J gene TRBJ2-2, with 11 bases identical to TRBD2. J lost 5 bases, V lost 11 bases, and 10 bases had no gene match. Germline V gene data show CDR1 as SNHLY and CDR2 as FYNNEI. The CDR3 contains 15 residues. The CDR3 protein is CAGNSGGAVTGELFF. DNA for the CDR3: TGTGCCGGAAATAGCGGGGGGGCCGTTACCGGGGAGCTGTTTTTT.

In nucleotides, the CDR3 is TGTGCCACCAGCTGGGGGGCGGGAGGCACCGGGGAGCTGTTTTTT. Protein sequence: CATSWGAGGTGELFF. This chain uses TRBV15 with TRBJ2-2, with 8 bases lining up with TRBD2. The V and J ends lost 5 bases and 4 bases, in that order; junction bases with no gene match: 6. The germline V gene has CDR1 LNHNV and CDR2 YYDKDF (reference sequence). The CDR3 runs 15 residues.

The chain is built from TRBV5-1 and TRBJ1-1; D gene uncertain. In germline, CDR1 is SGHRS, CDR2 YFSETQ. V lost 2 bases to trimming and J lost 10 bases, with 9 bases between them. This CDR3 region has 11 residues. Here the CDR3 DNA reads TGCGCCAGCAGCTTCGGGGAGAGAGCTTTCTTT. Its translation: CASSFGERAFF.

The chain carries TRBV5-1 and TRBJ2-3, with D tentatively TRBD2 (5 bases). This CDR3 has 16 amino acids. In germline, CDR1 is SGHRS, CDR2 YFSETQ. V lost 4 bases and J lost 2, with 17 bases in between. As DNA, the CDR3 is TGCGCCAGCAGCATTGGGGTAGGAGGCTCCACAGATACGCAGTATTTT. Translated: CASSIGVGGSTDTQYF.

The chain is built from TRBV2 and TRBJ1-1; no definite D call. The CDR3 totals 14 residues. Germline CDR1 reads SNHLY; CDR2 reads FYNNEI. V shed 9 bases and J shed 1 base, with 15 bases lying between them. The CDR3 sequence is CASLQSPGNTEAFF. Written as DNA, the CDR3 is TGTGCCAGTTTGCAATCCCCAGGGAACACTGAAGCTTTCTTT.